This TCR beta chain was captured by sequencing in a study of early T cells in non-severe SARS-CoV-2 infection. At least ten counts were recorded for this clonotype. TCRdb re-derived calls from the 5' RACE reads in MiXCR, one entry per CDR3 protein. The profile shows about 26,000 distinct CDR3 sequences, approximately 4% of them singletons. The V and J ends lost 2 bases and 7 bases respectively, with 23 bases between them. CDR1 and CDR2 from the germline V gene are MGHRA and YSYEKL. The CDR3 length is 17 residues. The chain combines TRBV4-1 with TRBJ2-5; either TRBD1 or TRBD2 may fit D (5 bases each). Specimen: whole blood. The origin of this receptor is an adult who was a healthcare worker with PCR-confirmed SARS-CoV-2 infection or an uninfected control (not recorded which). The CDR3 spells CASSQSNTGTHRGTQYF. In DNA form, the CDR3 reads TGCGCCAGCAGCCAATCCAACACCGGGACCCATAGGGGGACCCAGTACTTC.